The 32 T cell receptor beta chains reported below all come from one sample, sequenced in a study of T cell repertoires in cytomegalovirus infection. Via MiXCR, TCRdb re-called the reads, giving one row per CDR3 protein. The sample records some 600,000 distinct CDR3 sequences, 24% being singletons. What was sequenced was CD8+ T cells from PBMCs. The receptors come from a human donor in good health (CMV status not recorded). Some clones in this sample may be carry-over from other donors' samples.

There are many counts of this clonotype. The chain couples TRBV7-8 to TRBJ2-3; 8 bases align to TRBD2. The CDR3 has 16 residues. Germline V CDR1 and CDR2: SGHVS, FQNEAQ. Trimming removed 4 bases from V and 1 base from J; junction bases left unmatched: 7. The CDR3 here is CASSSGRGGGTDTQYF. Written as DNA, the CDR3 is TGTGCCAGCAGCTCAGGACGGGGGGGGGGCACAGATACGCAGTATTTT.

The sample holds a few counts of this clonotype. The chain has TRBV25-1 and TRBJ2-1; weak D call: TRBD1 (7 bases). The CDR3 runs to 13 residues. The germline gives CDR1 MGHDK, CDR2 SYGVNS. Between the trimmed V and J ends, which lost 3 bases and 12 bases, there was a span of 15 bases. CDR3 in amino acids: CASSDSSRGVQFF. As DNA, the CDR3 is TGTGCCAGCAGTGATTCTTCCAGGGGGGTGCAGTTCTTC.

This chain links TRBV20-1 with TRBJ1-4; D gene ambiguous. The CDR3 sequence is 13 residues long. Germline V CDR1 and CDR2: DFQATT, SNEGSKA (reference sequence). Trimming took off 0 bases at V and 4 bases at J, with 6 bases between the two ends. The CDR3 bases are TGCAGTGCTAGAGATCGAGATAATGAAAAACTGTTTTTT. Translated: CSARDRDNEKLFF.

This clonotype was seen many times. The chain recombines TRBV28 with TRBJ1-3; D unresolved. Germline V gene sequence: CDR1 MDHEN, CDR2 SYDVKM. Trimming took 3 bases from V and 0 from J, leaving 9 bases between them. The CDR3 consists of 15 residues. As DNA, the CDR3 is TGTGCCAGCAGTTTGGACGCCAGCTCTGGAAACACCATATATTTT. This codes for CASSLDASSGNTIYF.

The chain links TRBV5-1 to TRBJ1-2; 7 nucleotides align to TRBD1. V was pared by 4 bases and J by 4 bases, with 19 bases of the junction left unmatched. The V gene's germline CDR1 is SGHRS and CDR2 YFSETQ. There are 18 residues in the CDR3. The CDR3 DNA sequence: TGCGCCAGCAGCCACTCACGGGCAGGGGGTGGTGACGGCTATGGCTACACCTTC. It is translated as CASSHSRAGGGDGYGYTF.

This clonotype was found many times. V is TRBV29-1 and J is TRBJ1-1, with D perhaps matching TRBD1 (5 bases). CDR3 length: 13 residues. Trimming shortened V by 3 bases and J by 1 base, and 9 bases separated the two germline ends. Germline CDR1 and CDR2: SQVTM and ANQGSEA. CDR3 sequence: CSVEDGGNTEAFF. CDR3 DNA: TGCAGCGTTGAGGATGGGGGGAACACTGAAGCTTTCTTT.

CDR3: CASSTPRDSYEQYV. CDR3 nucleotides: TGTGCCAGCAGCACACCCCGGGACAGCTACGAGCAGTACGTC. V gene TRBV28 combines with J gene TRBJ2-7, with TRBD1 matching over 7 bases. This CDR3 comprises 14 residues. Per germline, CDR1 MDHEN and CDR2 SYDVKM. The V and J ends lost 6 bases and 3 bases, in that order; junction bases with no gene match: 8.

Remarks on this clonotype: The CDR3 end shows no conserved phenylalanine or tryptophan, and so a read error is likely. V and J are TRBV20-1 and TRBJ2-1; possible D gene TRBD2, 6 bases. This CDR3 contains 13 residues. Trimming took 1 base from V and 7 from J, leaving 11 bases between them. The germline CDR1 and CDR2 sequences are DFQATT and SNEGSKA (reference sequence). In DNA form, the CDR3 reads TGCAGTGCTAGAGGTCGGGGGACTAATGAGCAGTTCTTA. This sequence encodes CSARGRGTNEQFL.

This clonotype was observed a handful of times. The chain has TRBV20-1 and TRBJ2-3; 7 bases map to TRBD1. The V segment lost 5 bases and the J segment 0 bases; nucleotides outside the gene matches: 5. CDR1 DFQATT and CDR2 SNEGSKA come from the germline V gene (reference sequence). CDR3 length equals 14 residues. CDR3 coding DNA: TGCAGTGCTGTGGACAGGAGAAGCACAGATACGCAGTATTTT. Protein sequence: CSAVDRRSTDTQYF.

This clonotype has at least ten counts. The rearrangement links TRBV7-6 to TRBJ2-7; D remains ambiguous. Germline CDR1 is SGHVS and CDR2 is FNYEAQ. V was trimmed by 5 bases and J by 5 bases, leaving 7 bases between them. The CDR3 sequence is 11 residues long. CDR3 amino acids: CASSQRDEQYF. The CDR3, as DNA: TGTGCCAGCAGCCAACGGGACGAGCAGTACTTC. The full variable domain, rest sourced from reference TRBV7-6 and TRBJ2-7, is GAGVSQSPRYKVTKRGQDVALRCDPISGHVSLYWYRQALGQGPEFLTYFNYEAQQDKSGLPNDRFSAERPEGSISTLTIQRTEQRDSAMYRCASSQRDEQYFGPGTRLTVT.

The rearrangement joins TRBV29-1 to TRBJ2-1; 8 bases agree with TRBD2. The CDR3 length is 11 residues. The V gene's germline CDR1 is SQVTM and CDR2 ANQGSEA. V shed 5 bases and J 10 bases; nucleotides not matched to a gene: 4. CDR3 bases: TGCAGCGTTCGGGAGGGAGGCGAGCAGTTCTTC. Translating gives CSVREGGEQFF.

The chain employs TRBV7-9 and TRBJ1-5; TRBD1 matches 8 bases. Germline V gene sequence: CDR1 SEHNR, CDR2 FQNEAQ (reference sequence). The V and J ends lost 6 bases and 6 bases, in that order; junction bases with no gene match: 10. CDR3 length equals 15 residues. This chain's CDR3 is CASSSDRGSAQPQHF. The DNA for the CDR3 is TGTGCCAGCAGTTCCGACAGGGGCTCAGCTCAGCCCCAGCATTTT.

This chain uses TRBV10-3 with TRBJ1-2; 9 bases align to TRBD1. The trim removed 0 bases at V and 6 bases at J, leaving 8 bases unmatched. Per the germline V gene, CDR1 is ENHRY and CDR2 is SYGVKD. CDR3 length equals 16 residues. CDR3 loop: CAISESNGGTGNGYTF. CDR3 DNA: TGTGCCATCAGTGAGTCGAATGGAGGGACAGGGAATGGCTACACCTTC.

This rearrangement joins TRBV29-1 to TRBJ2-1, with 10 bases fitting TRBD1. The CDR3 has 15 amino acids. Per germline, CDR1 SQVTM and CDR2 ANQGSEA. The trim removed 3 bases at V and 4 bases at J, leaving 6 bases unmatched. The CDR3 bases are TGCAGCGTTGAGTCGGGACAGGGGACGTACAATGAGCAGTTCTTC. Its translation: CSVESGQGTYNEQFF.

The chain has TRBV7-6 and TRBJ2-7; 9 nucleotides line up with TRBD2. The length of the CDR3 is 14 residues. Trimming removed 3 bases from V and 5 bases from J; junction bases left unmatched: 5. Looked up from germline, CDR1 is SGHVS and CDR2 is FNYEAQ. The CDR3 loop reads CASSLAGGFNEQYF. The CDR3 DNA follows: TGTGCCAGCAGCTTGGCGGGGGGGTTCAACGAGCAGTACTTC.

This clonotype has only a few counts. The chain joins TRBV7-9 to TRBJ2-2; D perhaps matches TRBD2 (6 bases). Germline CDR1 is SEHNR and CDR2 is FQNEAQ (reference sequence). There are 13 residues in the CDR3. Trimming pared 6 bases from V and 7 bases from J, leaving 12 bases between. The CDR3, as DNA: TGTGCCAGCAGGCGCGGGGTGGACGGGGAGCTGTTTTTT. Its protein product is CASRRGVDGELFF.

The chain employs TRBV10-3 and TRBJ2-1, with D tentatively TRBD2 (5 bases). The CDR3 has 14 residues. Trimming removed 10 bases from V and 0 bases from J, with 13 bases in between. CDR1 is ENHRY, CDR2 SYGVKD, per germline. The CDR3 coding sequence is TGTGCCACAGCTCGGGATTTCTCCTACAATGAGCAGTTCTTC. Translating it yields CATARDFSYNEQFF.

V gene TRBV5-6 combines with J gene TRBJ2-1; weak D call: TRBD1 (6 bases). The germline V gene encodes CDR1 SGHDT and CDR2 YYEEEE. V was shortened by 5 bases and J by 10 bases, with 13 bases between the two germline ends. CDR3 length equals 12 residues. In DNA form, the CDR3 reads TGTGCCAGCAGTTTCAGGGGAGAGGAGCAGTTCTTC. As protein: CASSFRGEEQFF.

The table lists this clonotype with many counts. The chain uses TRBV10-1 and TRBJ1-5; D call uncertain. Germline lookup yields CDR1 WNHNN and CDR2 SYGVQD (reference sequence). The CDR3 runs 13 residues. Trimming pared 0 bases from V and 5 bases from J, leaving 5 bases between. CDR3 in DNA: TGCGCCAGCAGTGAGTCTCCTTATCAGCCCCAGCATTTT. Its protein is CASSESPYQPQHF.

This chain joins TRBV23-1 and TRBJ2-4; no clear D gene. TRBV23-1 is an ORF for which the function is uncertain. The CDR3 length is 13 residues. Trimming took off 3 bases at V and 5 bases at J, with 8 bases between the two ends. The CDR3 DNA is TGCGCCAGCAGTCACAGTCTCCAAAACATTCAGTACTTC. Protein: CASSHSLQNIQYF.

The chain is built from TRBV29-1 and TRBJ2-7, with 8 bases matching TRBD1. This CDR3 contains 13 residues. The ends lost 5 bases at V and 3 bases at J; junction bases unmatched: 6. Germline-derived CDR1 and CDR2 are SQVTM and ANQGSEA. This chain's CDR3 is CSVSGTGHYEQYF. For the CDR3, the DNA is TGCAGCGTTTCAGGGACAGGACACTACGAGCAGTACTTC.

This clonotype was seen ten or more times. The chain couples TRBV6-2 or TRBV6-3 to TRBJ2-1; the D is unclear. Germline CDR1 reads MNHEY; CDR2 reads SVGEGT. The CDR3 is 15 amino acids. Deletions cut 2 bases from V and 5 bases from J, with 13 bases between. The CDR3 coding sequence is TGTGCCAGCAGTTACGGGGTCGGCGTCCACAATGAGCAGTTCTTC. Protein sequence: CASSYGVGVHNEQFF.

The chain links TRBV29-1 to TRBJ2-7; D is ambiguous. Deletions cut 5 bases from V and 2 bases from J, with 19 bases between. The length of the CDR3 is 15 residues. CDR1 is SQVTM, CDR2 ANQGSEA, per germline. CDR3: CSVTPTEPPPYEQYF. DNA for the CDR3: TGCAGCGTTACCCCCACAGAGCCGCCCCCCTACGAGCAGTACTTC.

This clonotype was observed at least ten times. DNA for the CDR3: TGTGCCATCAGGACAGGGGTAGATGGAAACACCATATATTTT. Translation: CAIRTGVDGNTIYF. The chain combines TRBV10-3 with TRBJ1-3, with 8 nucleotides matching TRBD1. J lost 3 bases, V lost 6 bases, and 4 bases had no gene match. Germline lookup yields CDR1 ENHRY and CDR2 SYGVKD. This CDR3 is 14 amino acids long.

This clonotype was observed a handful of times. The J gene is TRBJ2-3, the V gene TRBV20-1; 9 nucleotides match TRBD1. The CDR3 totals 17 residues. V was clipped by 1 base and J by 2 bases; unmatched bases: 10. Germline V gene sequence: CDR1 DFQATT, CDR2 SNEGSKA (reference sequence). The CDR3 is CSARGSGQGRFTDTQYF. The DNA for the CDR3 is TGCAGTGCTAGAGGATCAGGACAGGGGAGGTTCACAGATACGCAGTATTTT.

The chain is built from TRBV19 and TRBJ2-1; 8 nucleotides agree with TRBD2. V trimming: 6 bases; J trimming: 10 bases; junction bases outside the gene matches: 8. The V gene's germline CDR1 is LNHDA and CDR2 SQIVND (reference sequence). CDR3 length: 13 amino acids. CDR3 sequence (DNA): TGTGCCAGTAGGGTCGGGGGGGCCACGGAGCAGTTCTTC. Its translation: CASRVGGATEQFF.

This clonotype was seen a few times. This rearrangement joins TRBV6-1 to TRBJ2-1; D assignment may be TRBD1 or TRBD2 (5 bases each). Germline lookup yields CDR1 MNHNS and CDR2 SASEGT. The CDR3 loop spans 17 amino acids. V lost 2 bases to trimming and J lost 2 bases, with 16 bases between them. The CDR3 loop reads CASSEFTGRGTYNEQFF. For the CDR3, the DNA is TGTGCCAGCAGTGAATTTACGGGAAGGGGAACCTACAATGAGCAGTTCTTC.

The chain combines TRBV14 with TRBJ2-3; 7 bases match TRBD1. Unmatched junction bases numbered 5, after V lost 2 bases and J lost 6 bases. Germline-derived CDR1 and CDR2 are SGHDN and FVKESK. The CDR3 has 14 amino acids. CDR3 bases: TGTGCCAGCAGCCAATGGACAGGTTTGGATACGCAGTATTTT. Translated, it gives CASSQWTGLDTQYF.

This chain links TRBV29-1 with TRBJ1-1; perhaps TRBD1 as D (6 bases). V lost 0 bases and J lost 1, with 12 bases in between. The CDR3 is 15 residues long. CDR1 SQVTM and CDR2 ANQGSEA come from the germline V gene. CDR3 residues: CSVEDPRGRNTEAFF. The CDR3 DNA reads TGCAGCGTTGAAGATCCGAGGGGGAGGAACACTGAAGCTTTCTTT.

This clonotype occurred many times. CDR3: CASSLFFTVGGGGEQFF. In DNA, the CDR3 is TGTGCCAGCAGCTTATTCTTCACAGTGGGGGGGGGAGGTGAGCAGTTCTTC. J is TRBJ2-1 and V is TRBV7-2; 7 nucleotides align to TRBD2. The CDR3 consists of 17 residues. After removal of 2 bases from V and 9 bases from J, the junction contained 16 bases not matched to a gene. CDR1 and CDR2 (germline): SGHTA, FQGNSA.

About this clonotype itself: This may come from a read error, since a much larger clone is one base off. The V call is TRBV7-2, the J call TRBJ2-5, with D possibly TRBD2 on 5 matching bases. V lost 4 bases to trimming and J lost 5 bases, with 17 bases between them. CDR3 size: 15 residues. CDR1 and CDR2 (germline): SGHTA, FQGNSA. The CDR3 loop reads CASSSVRGIQETQYF. CDR3 nucleotide sequence: TGTGCCAGCAGCTCAGTTCGGGGTATCCAGGAGACCCAGTACTTC.

This clonotype was seen only a few times. CDR3 nucleotide sequence: TGTGCCAGCAGTTTCGGGACTGAGATCTACGAGCAGTACTTC. Its protein product is CASSFGTEIYEQYF. V and J are TRBV6-5 and TRBJ2-7, with TRBD2 as a possible D gene (6 bases). CDR1 and CDR2 (germline): MNHEY, SVGAGI. The CDR3 runs 14 residues. V lost 4 bases and J lost 3, with 13 bases in between.